The clone carrying this T cell receptor (beta chain) has a handful of counts. This sample stems from a study of neurological immune-mediated disorders. One entry per CDR3 protein, called by TCRdb with MiXCR from the 5' RACE reads. The profile shows tens of thousands of distinct CDR3 sequences, nearly 7.5% of them singletons. Trimming shortened V by 6 bases and J by 4 bases, and 12 bases separated the two germline ends. CDR1 MNHNS and CDR2 SASEGT come from the germline V gene. There are 14 residues in the CDR3. This sequence joins TRBV6-1 and TRBJ2-2; the D is unclear. Sequenced input: PBMCs. The clonotype comes from a woman in her thirties or forties in good health. DNA of the CDR3: TGTGCCAGCAGCGAAAGGTGGGGCACCGGGGAGCTGTTTTTT. This encodes CASSERWGTGELFF.